This T cell receptor (beta chain) was sequenced for a study of cytomegalovirus exposure and HLA in healthy donors (TCRdb year 2017). General notes on the study: According to an earlier analysis of 587 of the donors, 150 million to 200 million T cells yielded 90 million to 140 million unique TCR beta sequences and approximately 300 Gb of sequence data. An early release covering 500 to 750 HLA-typed donors comprised approximately 300 gigabases of sequencing data and tens of millions of unique TCR sequences. Of the 300 to 500 genotyped donors, 65% to 90% were placed in the genetic ancestry cluster associated with self-reported Caucasian donors. The study aimed to test whether cataloging public T cell receptors could reveal signatures of past pathogen exposure. Using immunosequencing, the study profiled T cell repertoires from about 650 subjects and related those repertoires to cytomegalovirus serostatus. A separate validation cohort of about 110 different subjects was used in addition to the approximately 700-subject first cohort. The study combined high-throughput TCR immunosequencing, statistical association of individual TCRs with disease status, and machine learning to predict cytomegalovirus infection status. A later analysis re-examined previously published TCR beta repertoires from 500 to 700 donors and added high-resolution HLA genotyping to investigate patterns of TCR occurrence. The later analysis used no new phenotypic data to find candidate immune exposures, relying instead on TCR beta sequences and their occurrence across donors. An earlier analysis of approximately 580 of the donors used high-throughput TCR beta sequencing to judge whether each TCR beta V gene segment behaved as functional or pseudogenic. Donor age, sex, ethnicity and CMV serostatus were collected together with the repertoire data. In a later genetic analysis, genome-wide SNP genotypes for 398 of the 666 donors were used, and that subset was treated as a discovery cohort. Every discovery cohort repertoire had been produced on one sequencing platform. HLA typing covered class I and class II loci at four-digit resolution. Typing coverage differed by locus: A, B, C, DRB1 and DQB1 were typed in about 629-640 donors, DQA1 in around 500, DPA1 in roughly 590, and DPB1 in 472. About five DR-DQ haplotypes were handled as single units for association and clustering, since linkage in the cohort was strong. Across roughly 420 genotyped donors of the cohort, an average of about 220,000 unique TCR beta nucleotide sequences per donor were sequenced, and 15% to 20% of those sequences were non-productive.

In total, roughly 670 healthy bone marrow donors made up the cohort. Cohort members were all nominally healthy when sampled, although unrecorded immune exposures were likely present. The donor was CMV seropositive and was included in the group of 300 or so seropositive cohort members. A peripheral blood sample was collected from each donor, and TCR beta sequencing was performed on peripheral blood mononuclear cells. Genomic DNA was extracted from the blood cell samples with the Qiagen DNeasy Blood Extraction Kit. What the study reported, not specific to this receptor: The classifier was reported to diagnose cytomegalovirus status with high specificity and sensitivity in both the original and validation cohorts. It was suggested by the authors that the approach could potentially be generalized to other disease states and immunological phenotypes. While some public TCRs were present in many individuals, most TCR sequences turned up only very rarely across donors. In a later analysis, most CMV-associated TCR beta chains were found to appear HLA-restricted, with HLA associations seemingly driven largely by CMV exposure. In this cohort, only TCR beta chains were sequenced, and detectable features were limited by the absence of alpha or paired-chain data. In a later analysis, TCR association rates were found to vary across HLA loci, with the most associated TCRs seen for DRB1 alleles and the fewest for HLA-C alleles. Correlated functional status among segregating V segments might be attributable to linkage disequilibrium, but an unknown experimental factor could not be ruled out. In a later analysis, about 16,000 TCR beta sequences were associated with specific HLA alleles at a false discovery rate of 0.05. The only immune exposure information available for the cohort was CMV serostatus. Because some donors lacked HLA typing at each locus, the association tests relied only on the typed subset. In a later analysis, HLA-associated TCR beta chains were found to be more clonally expanded and to have lower generation probabilities than equally common non-associated chains. A further reported finding was that TCR beta sequences accurately predicted the HLA-A and HLA-B alleles for most subjects in the first cohort. Presence/absence analyses assumed roughly uniform sequencing depth across donors, an assumption that may not hold. A cluster of highly shared sequence variants was judged likely to represent a technical artifact of the sequencing pipeline. Assigning TCR associations to individual alleles was difficult when HLA alleles, especially DR and DQ, strongly co-occurred. Because counts were too low, roughly 16 rarely observed V segments, including chromosome 9 orphons, were left out of the earlier analysis of 587 of the donors. In an earlier analysis of 587 of the donors, most TCR beta V segments appeared in productive rearrangements about 90% or about 30% of the time, broadly matching IMGT annotations. A few of the identified cytomegalovirus-associated TCR beta chains were confirmed in vitro to be specific for cytomegalovirus antigens. A later genetic analysis associated a missense DCLRE1C variant with V-gene and J-gene trimming of TCR beta chains, and an independent cohort replicated the association. A later genetic analysis reported fewer N-insertions in productive TCRs among donors in an Asian-associated ancestry cluster than the roughly 700-donor mean. According to a later analysis, parvovirus B19, influenza, CMV and Epstein-Barr virus appeared linked to several top co-occurrence clusters. The study gave a list of 150 to 200 TCR beta chains associated with cytomegalovirus.

Receptor libraries were prepared by the immunoSEQ multiplex PCR assay. A mixture of 60 forward primers for TCR Vbeta segments and 13 reverse primers for TCR Jbeta segments was used in the multiplex PCR. Amplification of the CDR3 region of rearranged TCR beta genes was performed with a multiplex PCR assay on genomic DNA. The amplified TCR beta libraries were sequenced on the Illumina HiSeq System as 87-base-pair reads. The authors' pipeline ran thus. A later analysis tallied around 80 million unique TCR beta chains across the 666 repertoires, and 10 million to 11 million of those chains were shared by two or more donors. Raw reads were error-corrected and collapsed into unique sequences by a nearest-neighbor algorithm in which closely related sequences were merged to remove PCR and sequencing errors. Alignment of CDR3 sequences to IMGT reference sequences was used to assign V, D and J gene segments. For a sequence to be retained, at least a six-nucleotide match to both a V gene segment and a J gene segment was required. Rearrangements were called productive when the CDR3 lacked stop codons and stayed in frame with V and J; all others were non-productive. Following IMGT convention, CDR3 was defined as the stretch from the second conserved V-encoded cysteine to the conserved J-encoded phenylalanine. In an earlier analysis of more than 550 of the donors, sequences lacking an unambiguous match to a single V gene segment were excluded. An earlier analysis of fewer than 750 of the donors classified V segments as functional when productive rearrangements were above 56.7% and as segregating when the standard deviation between donors was above 5%. A statistical classification framework was built for diagnosing cytomegalovirus status from the catalog of TCR beta chain sequences. A later analysis assigned V and J genes by comparing TCR nucleotide sequences with IMGT/GENE-DB human TR gene sequences. In a later analysis, CDR3 sequences and most-parsimonious VDJ recombination scenarios were assigned using the TCRdist pipeline. A later analysis defined each TCR beta chain by its CDR3 amino acid sequence plus V-gene family, and excluded reads lacking a unique V-gene family. In a later analysis, approximately 640 highly shared, low-generation-probability nucleotide sequences were removed to address suspected cross-contamination and a sequencing artifact. In a later analysis, a clonal expansion index for each public chain was calculated from normalized within-repertoire ranks of inferred template counts. In a later analysis, generation probabilities were computed with a VDJ recombination model fitted to out-of-frame rearrangements, and the resulting probabilities were checked against IGoR. In a later analysis, hypergeometric tests were used to score TCR-TCR, TCR-HLA and TCR-CMV co-occurrence, with a repertoire-size bias correction applied to TCR pairs. A later analysis estimated false discovery rates by permuting HLA or CMV assignments 20 times. A later analysis grouped co-occurring TCRs with DBSCAN, adding TCRdist sequence similarity when clustering within HLA-allele-positive subsets. For co-occurrence clustering, repertoires with fewer than 30,000 or more than 120,000 public chains were excluded, along with five repertoires with anomalous nucleotide sharing. What TCRdb holds here is the immuneACCESS table cut down to in-frame rearrangements. Part of the clones is not present; checked against another copy, under half of the missing clones reflect an unresolved V gene, and the others are unexplained. That table furnishes V, J and clone size, whereas the DNA furnished D and trimming. This sample comprises 120,000 or so clones, 17% of them detected only once. Less than 3.5% of the sample is in the top ten clones.

Concerning this clone: Which antigen it targets is not known. Base qualities are not recorded, but no much larger clone differs from it by a single base.

The clonotype comes from a female donor in good health and CMV-seropositive. The sample comprised PBMCs.

The DNA sequence reads TGCGCCAGCAGCTTGGCCGGCTATGGCTACACCTTC. This encodes CASSLAGYGYTF. The chain was built from TRBV5-1 and TRBJ1-2, with the D segment identity uncertain. CDR1 SGHRS and CDR2 YFSETQ are derived from the germline V gene. The CDR3 numbers 12 residues from cysteine through phenylalanine. The only DNA kept is the CDR3, 36 bases in frame from the first base. The trim is 0 bases for V and 4 bases for J, with a gap of 4 bases between the germline ends.